The clone carrying this T cell receptor beta chain was seen many times. This sample is drawn from a study of response to subunit inactivated influenza vaccine. TCRdb passed the RT-PCR reads through MiXCR, listing each CDR3 protein once. The sample has roughly 700,000 distinct CDR3 sequences, approximately 14% seen once; the top ten hold 5.5% to 8%. This CDR3 contains 14 residues. V lost 5 bases to trimming and J lost 5 bases; unmatched junction nucleotides: 7. Germline CDR1 is SGHTA and CDR2 is FQGTGA. The clonotype was recovered from a middle-aged man who received an inactivated influenza vaccine. This chain joins TRBV7-3 and TRBJ2-5, with 8 positions matching TRBD1. The sequences come from PBMCs from blood, collected less than 15 days before vaccination. CDR3 in DNA: TGTGCCAGCAGCCGAACAGGGGGTCGGGAGACCCAGTACTTC. Protein sequence: CASSRTGGRETQYF.